The 5 T cell receptor beta chains presented below share a single source sample, sequenced in a study of blood T cells in healthy people across ages. Through a sample-barcoded 5' primer and a J-beta primer mix, a second PCR was run for roughly 6 to 12 cycles. TCRdb ran MiXCR on the 5' RACE reads and lists one entry per CDR3 protein. The sample has hundreds of thousands of distinct CDR3 sequences; around 40% are singletons. Sequencing was carried out using blood. These receptors all stem from an older woman in good health.

This clonotype was counted a few times. The chain uses TRBV11-2 and TRBJ1-4; D ambiguous. This CDR3 has 14 residues. Germline CDR1 and CDR2: SGHAT and FQNNGV. Trimming pared 5 bases from V and 7 bases from J, leaving 14 bases between. CDR3 region: CASSRRDTGEKLFF. In DNA, the CDR3 is TGTGCCAGCAGCCGTCGGGATACGGGTGAAAAACTGTTTTTT.

There are a few counts of this clonotype. V and J are TRBV6-1 and TRBJ1-4, with 7 positions matching TRBD1. V trimming: 3 bases; J trimming: 11 bases; junction bases outside the gene matches: 12. The CDR3 is made up of 15 amino acids. The germline CDR1 and CDR2 sequences are MNHNS and SASEGT. This chain's CDR3 is CASSDFRQGLGKLFF. CDR3 in DNA: TGTGCCAGCAGTGATTTTAGACAGGGCTTGGGTAAACTGTTTTTT.

The chain employs TRBV5-1 and TRBJ2-7; D could derive from TRBD1 or TRBD2 (6 bases each). Germline V gene sequence: CDR1 SGHRS, CDR2 YFSETQ. This CDR3 comprises 16 residues. V gave up 6 bases and J gave up 5 bases, with 24 bases separating them. The DNA of the CDR3 is TGCGCCAGCACCCAGGGGCCCCGGGACTGGTCCGACGAGCAGTACTTC. It encodes CASTQGPRDWSDEQYF. The whole variable domain, filled in from reference TRBV5-1 and TRBJ2-7, reads KAGVTQTPRYLIKTRGQQVTLSCSPISGHRSVSWYQQTPGQGLQFLFEYFSETQRNKGNFPGRFSGRQFSNSRSEMNVSTLELGDSALYLCASTQGPRDWSDEQYFGPGTRLTVT.

The CDR3 DNA follows: TGTGCCAGCAGCCGGGAGCTTAACTATGGCTACACCTTC. It encodes CASSRELNYGYTF. V and J are TRBV6-1 and TRBJ1-2; D not certain. The V and J ends lost 6 bases and 1 base respectively, with 9 bases between them. Per germline, CDR1 MNHNS and CDR2 SASEGT. This CDR3 has 13 amino acids.

V usage is TRBV20-1 and J usage is TRBJ2-7, with D maybe TRBD2 (6 bases). Matching the DNA end better, TRBJ2-5 makes the J call doubtful. CDR1 is DFQATT, CDR2 SNEGSKA, per germline (reference sequence). The length of the CDR3 is 13 residues. CDR3 sequence: CSAPRRETETQYF. CDR3 bases: TGCAGTGCTCCTCGCCGGGAGACAGAGACCCAGTACTTC.